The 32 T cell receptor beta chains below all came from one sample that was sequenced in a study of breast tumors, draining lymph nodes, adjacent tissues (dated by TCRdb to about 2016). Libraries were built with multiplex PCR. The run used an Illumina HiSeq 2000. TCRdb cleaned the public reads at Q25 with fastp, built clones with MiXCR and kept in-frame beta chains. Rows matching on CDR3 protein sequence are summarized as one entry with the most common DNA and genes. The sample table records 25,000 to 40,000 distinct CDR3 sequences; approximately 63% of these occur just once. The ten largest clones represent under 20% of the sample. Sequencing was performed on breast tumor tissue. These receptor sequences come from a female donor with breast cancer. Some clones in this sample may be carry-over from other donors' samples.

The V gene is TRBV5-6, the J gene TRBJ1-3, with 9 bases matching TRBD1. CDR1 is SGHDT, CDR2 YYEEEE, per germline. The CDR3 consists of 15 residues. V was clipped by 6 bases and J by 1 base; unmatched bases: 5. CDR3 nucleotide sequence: TGTGCCAGCATCGCCGGGACAGGGTCTGGAAACACCATATATTTT. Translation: CASIAGTGSGNTIYF.

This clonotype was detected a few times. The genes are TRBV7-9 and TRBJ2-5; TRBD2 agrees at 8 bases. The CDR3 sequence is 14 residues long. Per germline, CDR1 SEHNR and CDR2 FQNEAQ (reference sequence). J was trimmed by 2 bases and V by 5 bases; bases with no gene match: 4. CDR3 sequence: CASSGGGGQETQYF. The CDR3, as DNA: TGTGCCAGCAGCGGGGGCGGGGGGCAAGAGACCCAGTACTTC.

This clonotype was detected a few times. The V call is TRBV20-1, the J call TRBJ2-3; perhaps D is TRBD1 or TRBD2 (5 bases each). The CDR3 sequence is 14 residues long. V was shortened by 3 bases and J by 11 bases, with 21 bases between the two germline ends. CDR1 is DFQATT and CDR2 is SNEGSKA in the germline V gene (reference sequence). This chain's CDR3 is CSASEGQGSNEQYF. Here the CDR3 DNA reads TGCAGTGCTAGTGAGGGTCAGGGTTCAAATGAGCAGTATTTT.

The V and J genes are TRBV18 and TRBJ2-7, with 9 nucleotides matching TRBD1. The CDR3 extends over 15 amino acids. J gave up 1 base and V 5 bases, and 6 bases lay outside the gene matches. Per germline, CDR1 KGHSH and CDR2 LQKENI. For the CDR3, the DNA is TGTGCCAGCTCAGCCGGACAGGGGATGTCCTACGAGCAGTACGTC. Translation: CASSAGQGMSYEQYV.

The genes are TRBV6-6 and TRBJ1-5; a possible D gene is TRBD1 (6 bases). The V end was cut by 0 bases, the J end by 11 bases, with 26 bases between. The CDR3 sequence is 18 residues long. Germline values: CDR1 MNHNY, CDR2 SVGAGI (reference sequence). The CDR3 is CASSYSVKAGHLQETQHF. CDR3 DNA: TGTGCCAGCAGTTACTCGGTCAAGGCGGGACACCTCCAAGAGACCCAGCATTTT.

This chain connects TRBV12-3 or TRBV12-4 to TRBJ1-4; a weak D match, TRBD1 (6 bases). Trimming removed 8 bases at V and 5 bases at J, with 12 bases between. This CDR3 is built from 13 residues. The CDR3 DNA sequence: TGTGCCAGCGGGGGCAGTCGAAATGAAAAACTGTTTTTT. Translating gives CASGGSRNEKLFF.

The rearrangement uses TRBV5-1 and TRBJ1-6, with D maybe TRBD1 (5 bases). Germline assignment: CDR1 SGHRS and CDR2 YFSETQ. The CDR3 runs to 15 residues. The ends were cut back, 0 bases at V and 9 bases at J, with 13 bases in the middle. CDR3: CASSLAGQGSSPLHF. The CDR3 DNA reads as TGCGCCAGCAGCTTGGCCGGGCAGGGAAGTTCACCCCTCCACTTT.

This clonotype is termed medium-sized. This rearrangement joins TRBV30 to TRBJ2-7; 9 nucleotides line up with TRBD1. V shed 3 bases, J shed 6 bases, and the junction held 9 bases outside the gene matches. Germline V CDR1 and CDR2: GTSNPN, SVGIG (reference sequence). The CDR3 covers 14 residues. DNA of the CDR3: TGTGCCTGGAGACTAACAGGGGGCGGTTTCGAGCAGTACTTC. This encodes CAWRLTGGGFEQYF. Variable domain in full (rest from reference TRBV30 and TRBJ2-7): SQTIHQWPATLVQPVGSPLSLECTVEGTSNPNLYWYRQAAGRGLQLLFYSVGIGQISSEVPQNLSASRPQDRQFILSSKKLLLSDSGFYLCAWRLTGGGFEQYFGPGTRLTVT.

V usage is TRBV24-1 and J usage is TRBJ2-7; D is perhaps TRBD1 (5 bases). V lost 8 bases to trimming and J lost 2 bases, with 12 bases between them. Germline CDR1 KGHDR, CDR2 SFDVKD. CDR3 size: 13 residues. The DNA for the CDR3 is TGTGCCACCAATGACAGCCTGACCTACGAGCAGTACTTC. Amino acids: CATNDSLTYEQYF.

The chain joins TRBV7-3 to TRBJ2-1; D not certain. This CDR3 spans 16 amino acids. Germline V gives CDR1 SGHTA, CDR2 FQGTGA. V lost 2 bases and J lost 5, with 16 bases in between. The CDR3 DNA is TGTGCCAGCAGCTTATGGGGTCGGGTCGGTCACAATGAGCAGTTCTTC. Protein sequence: CASSLWGRVGHNEQFF.

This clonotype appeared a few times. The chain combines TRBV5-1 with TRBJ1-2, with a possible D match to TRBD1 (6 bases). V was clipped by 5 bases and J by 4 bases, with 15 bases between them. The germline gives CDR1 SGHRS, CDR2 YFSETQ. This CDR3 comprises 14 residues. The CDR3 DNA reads TGCGCCAGCAGTTACGGACAGTCGATCTATGGCTACACCTTC. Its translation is CASSYGQSIYGYTF.

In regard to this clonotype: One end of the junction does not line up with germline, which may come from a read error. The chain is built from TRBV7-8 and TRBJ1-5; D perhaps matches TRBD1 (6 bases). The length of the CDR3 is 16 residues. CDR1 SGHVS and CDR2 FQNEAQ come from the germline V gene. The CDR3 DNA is TGTGCCAGCAGCTTTGGGGGGGCTAGAGGCAATCAGCCCCGGCATTTT. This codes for CASSFGGARGNQPRHF.

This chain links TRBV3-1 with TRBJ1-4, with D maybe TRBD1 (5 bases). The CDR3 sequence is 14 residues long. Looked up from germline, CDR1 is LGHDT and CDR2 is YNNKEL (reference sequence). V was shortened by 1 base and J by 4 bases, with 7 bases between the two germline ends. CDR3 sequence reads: CASSQARDNEKLFF. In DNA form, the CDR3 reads TGTGCCAGCAGCCAAGCCAGGGATAATGAAAAACTGTTTTTT. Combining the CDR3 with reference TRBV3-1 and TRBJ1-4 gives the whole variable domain DTAVSQTPKYLVTQMGNDKSIKCEQNLGHDTMYWYKQDSKKFLKIMFSYNNKELIINETVPNRFSPKSPDKAHLNLHINSLELGDSAVYFCASSQARDNEKLFFGSGTQLSVL.

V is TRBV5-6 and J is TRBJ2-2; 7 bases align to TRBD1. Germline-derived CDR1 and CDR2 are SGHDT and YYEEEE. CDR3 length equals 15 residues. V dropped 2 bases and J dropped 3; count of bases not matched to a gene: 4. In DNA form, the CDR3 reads TGTGCCAGCAGCTTACGAGACAGGGACACCGGGGAGCTGTTTTTT. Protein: CASSLRDRDTGELFF.

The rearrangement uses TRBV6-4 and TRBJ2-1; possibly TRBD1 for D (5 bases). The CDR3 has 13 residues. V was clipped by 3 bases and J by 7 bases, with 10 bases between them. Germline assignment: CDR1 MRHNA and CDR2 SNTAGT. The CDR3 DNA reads TGTGCCAGCAGTGAATGGGGCGGTAATGAGCAGTTCTTC. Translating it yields CASSEWGGNEQFF.

DNA for the CDR3: TGTGCCACCAGTGATCCGCCGGGACAGAACACTGAAGCTTTCTTT. Protein product: CATSDPPGQNTEAFF. J is TRBJ1-1 and V is TRBV24-1; possibly TRBD1 for D (6 bases). Trimming pared 3 bases from V and 1 base from J, leaving 11 bases between. Germline lookup yields CDR1 KGHDR and CDR2 SFDVKD. The CDR3 consists of 15 residues.

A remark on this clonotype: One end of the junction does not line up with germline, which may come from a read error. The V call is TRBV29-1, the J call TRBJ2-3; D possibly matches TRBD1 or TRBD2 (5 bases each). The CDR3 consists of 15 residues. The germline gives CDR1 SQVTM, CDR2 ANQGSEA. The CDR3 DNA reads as TGCAGCGTCGGGACGTTCTCGTCGGGGCCCAATTCGCAATATTTT. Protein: CSVGTFSSGPNSQYF.

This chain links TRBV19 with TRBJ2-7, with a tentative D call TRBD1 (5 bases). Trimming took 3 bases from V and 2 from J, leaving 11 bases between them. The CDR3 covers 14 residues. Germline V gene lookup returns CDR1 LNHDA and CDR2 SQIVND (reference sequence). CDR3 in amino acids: CASSMGRGAYEQYF. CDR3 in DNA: TGTGCCAGTAGTATGGGTAGGGGCGCCTACGAGCAGTACTTC.

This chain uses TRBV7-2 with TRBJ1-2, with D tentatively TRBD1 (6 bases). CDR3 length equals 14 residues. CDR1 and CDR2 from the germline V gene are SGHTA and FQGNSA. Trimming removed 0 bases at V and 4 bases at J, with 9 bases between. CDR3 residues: CASSLAVTGYGYTF. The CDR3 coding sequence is TGTGCCAGCAGCTTAGCTGTGACAGGCTATGGCTACACCTTC.

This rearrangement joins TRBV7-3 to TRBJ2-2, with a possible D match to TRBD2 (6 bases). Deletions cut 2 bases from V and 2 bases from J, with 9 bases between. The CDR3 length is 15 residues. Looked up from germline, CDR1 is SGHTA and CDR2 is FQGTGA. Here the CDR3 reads CASSLLGGNTGELFF. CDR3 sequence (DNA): TGTGCCAGCAGCTTACTCGGGGGAAACACCGGGGAGCTGTTTTTT. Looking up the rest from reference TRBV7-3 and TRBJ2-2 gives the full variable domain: GAGVSQTPSNKVTEKGKYVELRCDPISGHTALYWYRQSLGQGPEFLIYFQGTGAADDSGLPNDRFFAVRPEGSVSTLKIQRTERGDSAVYLCASSLLGGNTGELFFGEGSRLTVL.

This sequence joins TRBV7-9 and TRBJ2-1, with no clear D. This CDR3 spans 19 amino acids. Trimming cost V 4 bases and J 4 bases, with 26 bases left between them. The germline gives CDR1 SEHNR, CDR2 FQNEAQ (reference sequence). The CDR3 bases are TGTGCCAGCAGCTCTTCCGGGCCCACACGCCTACGAGAATACAATGAGCAGTTCTTC. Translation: CASSSSGPTRLREYNEQFF.

For the CDR3, the DNA is TGTGCCACCAGTGATTTTAAGGGCCAGGGGCCCTCCAATGAGCAGTTCTTC. It encodes CATSDFKGQGPSNEQFF. The chain joins TRBV24-1 to TRBJ2-1; a possible D gene is TRBD1 (6 bases). Germline V gene sequence: CDR1 KGHDR, CDR2 SFDVKD. This CDR3 is 17 amino acids long. V gave up 1 base and J gave up 6 bases, with 18 bases separating them.

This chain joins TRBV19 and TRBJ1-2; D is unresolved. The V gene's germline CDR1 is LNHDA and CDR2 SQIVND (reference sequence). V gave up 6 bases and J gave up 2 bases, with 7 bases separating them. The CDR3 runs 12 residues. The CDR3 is CASRGTNYGYTF. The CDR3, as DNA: TGTGCCAGTAGGGGAACAAACTATGGCTACACCTTC.

CDR3 loop: CSASNVNEQFF. The CDR3 DNA is TGCAGTGCTAGTAATGTTAATGAGCAGTTCTTC. This sequence joins TRBV20-1 and TRBJ2-1; D ambiguous. Trimming took off 3 bases at V and 7 bases at J, with 7 bases between the two ends. This CDR3 contains 11 residues. Per germline, CDR1 DFQATT and CDR2 SNEGSKA (reference sequence).

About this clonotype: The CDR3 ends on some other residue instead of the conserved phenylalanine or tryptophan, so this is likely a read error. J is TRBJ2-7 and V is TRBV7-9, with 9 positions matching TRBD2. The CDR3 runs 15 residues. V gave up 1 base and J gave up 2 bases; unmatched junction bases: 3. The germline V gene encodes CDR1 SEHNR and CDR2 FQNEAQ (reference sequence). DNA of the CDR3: TGTGCCAGCAGCTTAGAAGCTAGCGGGACCTACGAGCAGTACCTC. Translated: CASSLEASGTYEQYL.

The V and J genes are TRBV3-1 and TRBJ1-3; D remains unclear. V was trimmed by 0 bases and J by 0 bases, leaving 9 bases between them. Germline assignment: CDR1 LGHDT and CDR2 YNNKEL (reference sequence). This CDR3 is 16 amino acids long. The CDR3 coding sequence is TGTGCCAGCAGCCAAGACTTCTTCACCTCTGGAAACACCATATATTTT. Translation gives CASSQDFFTSGNTIYF. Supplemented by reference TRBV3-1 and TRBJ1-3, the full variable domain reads DTAVSQTPKYLVTQMGNDKSIKCEQNLGHDTMYWYKQDSKKFLKIMFSYNNKELIINETVPNRFSPKSPDKAHLNLHINSLELGDSAVYFCASSQDFFTSGNTIYFGEGSWLTVV.

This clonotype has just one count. CDR3 nucleotides: TGTGCCACCAGCAGAATGGGGAACTATGGCTACACCTTC. Translating gives CATSRMGNYGYTF. V and J are TRBV15 and TRBJ1-2, with unresolved D. V was shortened by 2 bases and J by 2 bases, with 6 bases between the two germline ends. The CDR3 sequence is 13 residues long. The germline V gene encodes CDR1 LNHNV and CDR2 YYDKDF (reference sequence).

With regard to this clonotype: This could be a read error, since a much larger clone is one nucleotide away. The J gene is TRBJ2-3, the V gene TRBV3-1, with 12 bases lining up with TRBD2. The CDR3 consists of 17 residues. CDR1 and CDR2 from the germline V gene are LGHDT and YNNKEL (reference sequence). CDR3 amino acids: CAGRGTSGFTSTDTQYF. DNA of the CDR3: TGTGCCGGCAGAGGGACTAGCGGGTTCACTAGCACAGATACGCAGTATTTT.

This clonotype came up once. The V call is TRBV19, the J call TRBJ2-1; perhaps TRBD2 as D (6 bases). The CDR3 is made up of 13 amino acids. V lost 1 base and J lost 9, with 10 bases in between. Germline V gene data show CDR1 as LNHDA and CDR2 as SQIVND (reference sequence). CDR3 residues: CASSIGGIGEQFF. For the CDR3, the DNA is TGTGCCAGTAGTATAGGCGGGATAGGTGAGCAGTTCTTC.

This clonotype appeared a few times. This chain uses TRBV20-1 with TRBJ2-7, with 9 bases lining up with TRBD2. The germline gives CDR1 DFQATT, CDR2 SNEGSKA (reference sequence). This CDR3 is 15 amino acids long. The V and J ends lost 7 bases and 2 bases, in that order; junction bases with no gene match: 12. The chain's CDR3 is CSVRSGGLSPYEQYF. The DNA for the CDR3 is TGCAGTGTTCGAAGCGGGGGGCTTTCACCCTACGAGCAGTACTTC.

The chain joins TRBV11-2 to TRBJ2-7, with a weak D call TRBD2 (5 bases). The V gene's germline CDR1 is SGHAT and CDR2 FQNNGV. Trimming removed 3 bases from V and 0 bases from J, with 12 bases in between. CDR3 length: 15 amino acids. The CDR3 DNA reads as TGTGCCAGCAGCTTGGAGAGCGGACTCTCCTACGAGCAGTACTTC. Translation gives CASSLESGLSYEQYF.

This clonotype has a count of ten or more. The CDR3 is CSVWGEGSTDTQYF. The CDR3 bases are TGCAGTGTTTGGGGGGAGGGCAGCACAGATACGCAGTATTTT. The V call is TRBV20-1, the J call TRBJ2-3; TRBD2 matches at 7 bases. V was clipped by 7 bases and J by 0 bases; unmatched bases: 7. Germline assignment: CDR1 DFQATT and CDR2 SNEGSKA (reference sequence). This CDR3 region has 14 residues.